This entry lists 18 T cell receptor beta chains sequenced from one sample in a study of shared clonotypes between healthy human individuals. Generated by immunoSEQ multiplex PCR, the TCRdb table keeps only in-frame clones and is missing some. The table lists approximately 2,000,000 clones, around 93% of them singletons. Input material: naive CD4+ T cells from PBMCs. The subset was: CD45RA+ positively selected. These receptors were taken from a man in his late teens or twenties in good health. Some clones in this sample may be carry-over from other donors' samples.

This clone is a singleton in its sample. The rearrangement uses TRBV6-6 and TRBJ2-7; 12 bases agree with TRBD1. V dropped 6 bases and J dropped 6; count of bases not matched to a gene: 9. The CDR3 extends over 15 amino acids. The V gene's germline CDR1 is MNHNY and CDR2 SVGAGI (reference sequence). CDR3 DNA sequence: TGTGCCAGCAGGGGACAGGGGGCCCATCTCCTCGAGCAGTACTTC. This encodes CASRGQGAHLLEQYF.

CDR3 residues: CASGRLAGSTDTQYF. The DNA of the CDR3 is TGTGCCAGCGGACGACTAGCGGGAAGCACAGATACGCAGTATTTT. The rearrangement links TRBV27 to TRBJ2-3; 11 nucleotides line up with TRBD2. This CDR3 spans 15 amino acids. The V gene's germline CDR1 is MNHEY and CDR2 SMNVEV (reference sequence). J gave up 0 bases and V 8 bases, and 4 bases lay outside the gene matches.

The chain links TRBV27 to TRBJ2-1, with 10 bases aligning to TRBD1. In germline, CDR1 is MNHEY, CDR2 SMNVEV (reference sequence). Losses at the gene ends were 5 bases for V and 6 bases for J; bases not matched to a gene: 16. This CDR3 has 18 amino acids. The CDR3 bases are TGTGCCAGCAGTCCCCGACAGGGGGCTTTAGCGGCAGTCAATGAGCAGTTCTTC. This translates into CASSPRQGALAAVNEQFF.

The chain has TRBV28 and TRBJ1-2, with 7 bases aligning to TRBD1. V lost 0 bases and J lost 7; bases outside the gene matches: 5. The CDR3 contains 14 residues. Germline V gives CDR1 MDHEN, CDR2 SYDVKM. CDR3 residues: CASSLWARQGGYTF. Written as DNA, the CDR3 is TGTGCCAGCAGTTTATGGGCTAGACAGGGTGGCTACACCTTC.

This rearrangement joins TRBV11-2 to TRBJ2-7, with 7 positions matching TRBD1. Per the germline V gene, CDR1 is SGHAT and CDR2 is FQNNGV. Trimming cost V 1 base and J 1 base; bases outside gene matches: 4. This CDR3 contains 15 residues. The CDR3: CASSLAQGVSYEQYF. The CDR3 bases are TGTGCCAGCAGCTTAGCCCAGGGGGTATCCTACGAGCAGTACTTC. Using reference TRBV11-2 and TRBJ2-7 for the parts outside the CDR3, the full variable domain is EAGVAQSPRYKIIEKRQSVAFWCNPISGHATLYWYQQILGQGPKLLIQFQNNGVVDDSQLPKDRFSAERLKGVDSTLKIQPAKLEDSAVYLCASSLAQGVSYEQYFGPGTRLTVT.

This rearrangement joins TRBV4-1 to TRBJ2-5; D is unresolved. Trimming shortened V by 2 bases and J by 3 bases, and 1 base separated the two germline ends. The CDR3 is 11 amino acids. From germline, CDR1 is MGHRA and CDR2 YSYEKL. The CDR3 is CASSQKETQYF. CDR3 sequence (DNA): TGCGCCAGCAGCCAAAAAGAGACCCAGTACTTC.

The DNA of the CDR3 is TGCGCCAGCAGCCAAGAAGCGGGAAGGGGGTTCAATGAGCAGTTCTTC. Its translation is CASSQEAGRGFNEQFF. The chain carries TRBV4-1 and TRBJ2-1, with D tentatively TRBD2 (7 bases). With 0 bases removed from V and 6 bases from J, the gap between germline ends came to 15 bases. The CDR3 has 16 residues. CDR1 is MGHRA and CDR2 is YSYEKL in the germline V gene.

This chain's CDR3 is CASSVAPREHGYTF. As DNA, the CDR3 is TGTGCCAGCAGCGTAGCCCCTAGGGAGCATGGCTACACCTTC. The V and J genes are TRBV9 and TRBJ1-2; D is undetermined. Germline CDR1 is SGDLS and CDR2 is YYNGEE. The germline V and J ends were trimmed by 0 bases and 6 bases, with 12 bases remaining between them. The CDR3 covers 14 residues.

A single count supports this clone. The chain carries TRBV14 and TRBJ1-2; D gene ambiguous. The CDR3 covers 16 residues. Trimming stripped 1 base from V and 3 bases from J, with 15 bases between. Germline CDR1 and CDR2: SGHDN and FVKESK. The CDR3 DNA follows: TGTGCCAGCAGCCAAGTATACTCAGCGAGGTACTATGGCTACACCTTC. Its protein is CASSQVYSARYYGYTF.

CDR3 residues: CASSHFGMGNQPQHF. The CDR3 coding sequence is TGTGCCAGCAGCCACTTTGGGATGGGCAATCAGCCCCAGCATTTT. The V and J genes are TRBV28 and TRBJ1-5; D gene ambiguous. Germline lookup yields CDR1 MDHEN and CDR2 SYDVKM. With 6 bases removed from V and 2 bases from J, the gap between germline ends came to 14 bases. The CDR3 spans 15 residues.

The rearrangement uses TRBV7-8 and TRBJ2-7; 9 nucleotides match TRBD1. CDR3 length: 17 residues. Trimming took 7 bases from V and 2 from J; bases not matched to a gene: 15. Germline CDR1 reads SGHVS; CDR2 reads FQNEAQ. The CDR3 reads CASTRPSPGQGTYEQYF. The CDR3 DNA reads TGTGCCAGCACCCGCCCTTCTCCAGGACAGGGGACCTACGAGCAGTACTTC. Using reference TRBV7-8 and TRBJ2-7 for the parts outside the CDR3, the full variable domain is GAGVSQSPRYKVAKRGQDVALRCDPISGHVSLFWYQQALGQGPEFLTYFQNEAQLDKSGLPSDRFFAERPEGSVSTLKIQRTQQEDSAVYLCASTRPSPGQGTYEQYFGPGTRLTVT.

The genes are TRBV5-1 and TRBJ2-7; D remains ambiguous. CDR3 size: 13 residues. The V end lost 1 base, the J end lost 7 bases, and 12 bases lay between the germline ends. Germline CDR1 is SGHRS and CDR2 is YFSETQ. As DNA, the CDR3 is TGCGCCAGCAGCTTGTACCTCTCTCAGGAGCAGTACTTC. It codes for CASSLYLSQEQYF.

The chain couples TRBV28 to TRBJ2-2; TRBD2 matches 7 bases. Germline trimming cut 8 bases from V and 2 bases from J; bases unmatched to any gene: 8. Germline V gene lookup returns CDR1 MDHEN and CDR2 SYDVKM. The CDR3 covers 15 residues. This CDR3 reads CASGRGSLNTGELFF. In DNA form, the CDR3 reads TGTGCCAGCGGGAGGGGCAGCCTAAACACCGGGGAGCTGTTTTTT. Looking up the rest from reference TRBV28 and TRBJ2-2 gives the full variable domain: DVKVTQSSRYLVKRTGEKVFLECVQDMDHENMFWYRQDPGLGLRLIYFSYDVKMKEKGDIPEGYSVSREKKERFSLILESASTNQTSMYLCASGRGSLNTGELFFGEGSRLTVL.

The gene calls are TRBV6-1 and TRBJ2-7, with 9 nucleotides matching TRBD1. The CDR3 totals 13 residues. In germline, CDR1 is MNHNS, CDR2 SASEGT. V was pared by 7 bases and J by 5 bases, with 6 bases of the junction left unmatched. The CDR3 nucleotides read TGTGCCAGCACTAGGACAGGGGCTAACGAGCAGTACTTC. Protein product: CASTRTGANEQYF.

The chain recombines TRBV5-6 with TRBJ1-2; 8 positions agree with TRBD1. Germline values: CDR1 SGHDT, CDR2 YYEEEE. The CDR3 totals 15 residues. Trimming at V came to 0 bases and at J to 4 bases, leaving 5 bases not matched to a gene. The CDR3 is CASSLADRDLYGYTF. The CDR3, as DNA: TGTGCCAGCAGCTTGGCGGACAGGGATCTCTATGGCTACACCTTC.

This clone was counted a single time. V usage is TRBV28 and J usage is TRBJ2-7; 9 bases map to TRBD1. The germline gives CDR1 MDHEN, CDR2 SYDVKM. This CDR3 contains 15 residues. With 9 bases clipped from V and 3 bases from J, the junction kept 12 bases outside the gene matches. DNA of the CDR3: TGTGCCAGTGGGGGTATCCCGGGACAGGGCTACGAGCAGTACTTC. As protein: CASGGIPGQGYEQYF.

The chain links TRBV5-8 to TRBJ1-5, with D unresolved. This CDR3 comprises 13 residues. With 0 bases removed from V and 7 bases from J, the gap between germline ends came to 8 bases. The germline V gene encodes CDR1 SGHTS and CDR2 YDEGEE. The CDR3 loop reads CASSLGPGQPQHF. CDR3 DNA: TGTGCCAGCAGCTTGGGCCCAGGACAGCCCCAGCATTTT.

In regard to this clone: The same CDR3 can be traced to other DNA sequences in this sample. The chain is built from TRBV9 and TRBJ2-1, with 8 nucleotides matching TRBD2. The V and J ends lost 0 bases and 3 bases, in that order; junction bases with no gene match: 5. This CDR3 is built from 16 residues. The V gene's germline CDR1 is SGDLS and CDR2 YYNGEE. The CDR3 sequence: CASSVGGSGGYNEQFF. For the CDR3, the DNA is TGTGCCAGCAGCGTAGGAGGAAGCGGGGGCTACAATGAGCAGTTCTTC.